The TCR beta chain described here comes from a study of T cells in tuberculosis. Study details: In South Africa, adults with active tuberculosis were compared with IGRA-negative and latently infected IGRA-positive adolescents. Study-wide points: Smaller alpha distances in active tuberculosis partly reflected shorter CDR3-alpha lengths. Classification accuracy was 87% (AUROC 0.90) with the GMM-specific repertoire. Smaller distances to GMM-specific TCRs suggested their expansion in active tuberculosis.

The germline V gene encodes CDR1 SGHTA and CDR2 FQGTGA. Deletions cut 3 bases from V and 4 bases from J, with 5 bases between. The CDR3 has 12 amino acids. Sequencing was performed with immunoSEQ multiplex PCR; in TCRdb, only in-frame clones are kept and a portion is missing. The sample records about 31,000 clones, around 96% being singletons. This clone occurred once. Antigen specificity is unknown. The source material was PBMCs. The sequence derives from a donor aged 10-29 years with latent tuberculosis or without tuberculosis infection. This chain connects TRBV7-3 to TRBJ2-3; the D is unclear. CDR3 DNA sequence: TGTGCCAGCAGCTTTTTCGCAGATACGCAGTATTTT. Residues: CASSFFADTQYF.